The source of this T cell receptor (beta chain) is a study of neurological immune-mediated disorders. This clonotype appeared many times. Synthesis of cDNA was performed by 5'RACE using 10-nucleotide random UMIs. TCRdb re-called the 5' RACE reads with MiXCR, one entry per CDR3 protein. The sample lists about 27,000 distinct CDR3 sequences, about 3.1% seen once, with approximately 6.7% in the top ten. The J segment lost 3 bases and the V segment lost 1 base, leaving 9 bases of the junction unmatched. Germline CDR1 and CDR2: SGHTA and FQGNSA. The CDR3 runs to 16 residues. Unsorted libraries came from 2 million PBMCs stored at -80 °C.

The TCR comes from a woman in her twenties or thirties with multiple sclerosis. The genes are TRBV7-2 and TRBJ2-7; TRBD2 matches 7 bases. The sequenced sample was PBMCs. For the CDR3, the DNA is TGTGCCAGCAGCTTAGGGACGGGGGGTTTCGGCTACGAGCAGTACTTC. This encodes CASSLGTGGFGYEQYF.